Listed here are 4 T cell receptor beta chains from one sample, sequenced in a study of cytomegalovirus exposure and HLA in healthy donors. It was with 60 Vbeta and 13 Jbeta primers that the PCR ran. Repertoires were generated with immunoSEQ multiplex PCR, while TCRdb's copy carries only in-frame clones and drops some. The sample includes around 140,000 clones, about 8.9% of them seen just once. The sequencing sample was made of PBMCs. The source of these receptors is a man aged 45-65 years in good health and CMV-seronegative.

The CDR3 coding sequence is TGTGCCAGTAGCCGAGGGACAGGAGAACAGCCCCAGCATTTT. This gives the protein CASSRGTGEQPQHF. This chain links TRBV19 with TRBJ1-5, with 8 bases matching TRBD1. Trimming took 6 bases from V and 7 from J; bases not matched to a gene: 8. CDR3 length: 14 amino acids. Germline-derived CDR1 and CDR2 are LNHDA and SQIVND (reference sequence).

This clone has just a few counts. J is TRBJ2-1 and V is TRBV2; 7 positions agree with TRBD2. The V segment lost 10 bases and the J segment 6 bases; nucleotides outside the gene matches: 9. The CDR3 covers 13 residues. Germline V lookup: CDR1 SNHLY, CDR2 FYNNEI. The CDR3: CANSGLTGNEQFF. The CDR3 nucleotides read TGTGCCAACTCGGGACTAACGGGCAATGAGCAGTTCTTC.

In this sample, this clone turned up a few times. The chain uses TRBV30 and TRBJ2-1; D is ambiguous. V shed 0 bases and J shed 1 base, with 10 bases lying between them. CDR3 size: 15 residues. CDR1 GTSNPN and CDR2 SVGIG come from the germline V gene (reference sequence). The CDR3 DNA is TGTGCCTGGAGTGTGGTTAGCCCTTCCTACAATGAGCAGTTCTTC. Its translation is CAWSVVSPSYNEQFF.

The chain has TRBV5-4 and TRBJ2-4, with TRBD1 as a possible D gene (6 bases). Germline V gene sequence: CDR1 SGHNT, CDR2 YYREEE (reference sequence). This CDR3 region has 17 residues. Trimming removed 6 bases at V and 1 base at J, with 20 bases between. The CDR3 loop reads CASKTSSTGQAKNIQYF. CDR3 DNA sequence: TGTGCCAGCAAAACCAGCTCGACAGGTCAGGCCAAAAACATTCAGTACTTC.